These 5 T cell receptor beta chains were sequenced from one sample in a study of T cells in Graves' hyperthyroidism and ophthalmopathy. Authors of the study amplified TCR beta CDR3 regions from RNA transcripts. First-round RT-PCR of the TCR CDR3 relied on the HTBI primer set. TCRdb itself ran the multiplex PCR reads through MiXCR, one entry per CDR3 protein. The data contain fewer than 650,000 distinct CDR3 sequences, 14% of them singletons. The sample was blood. These receptors were taken from a woman in her forties with Graves' hyperthyroidism.

This clonotype has at least ten counts. This chain links TRBV6-1 with TRBJ2-7, with 14 nucleotides matching TRBD2. Trimming took 6 bases from V and 6 from J; bases not matched to a gene: 10. In germline, CDR1 is MNHNS, CDR2 SASEGT. The CDR3 loop spans 16 amino acids. DNA for the CDR3: TGTGCCAGCAGCCCCGGGACTAGCGGGAGATTTTTCGAGCAGTACTTC. Encoded protein: CASSPGTSGRFFEQYF.

This clonotype was seen ten or more times. V is TRBV6-1 and J is TRBJ2-3; D assignment may be TRBD1 or TRBD2 (5 bases each). The CDR3 length is 13 residues. Germline V gene lookup returns CDR1 MNHNS and CDR2 SASEGT. Trimming shortened V by 9 bases and J by 3 bases, and 13 bases separated the two germline ends. The CDR3 reads CASLRDGTDTQYF. In DNA, the CDR3 is TGTGCCAGTTTGAGGGACGGGACAGATACGCAGTATTTT.

The chain is built from TRBV19 and TRBJ1-5; D is undetermined. V was shortened by 0 bases and J by 2 bases, with 11 bases between the two germline ends. The germline V gene encodes CDR1 LNHDA and CDR2 SQIVND (reference sequence). The length of the CDR3 is 16 residues. CDR3 nucleotides: TGTGCCAGTAGTATAGATTTGGGAAGTGGCAATCAGCCCCAGCATTTT. It yields the protein CASSIDLGSGNQPQHF. Filled out from reference TRBV19 and TRBJ1-5, the complete variable domain reads DGGITQSPKYLFRKEGQNVTLSCEQNLNHDAMYWYRQDPGQGLRLIYYSQIVNDFQKGDIAEGYSVSREKKESFPLTVTSAQKNPTAFYLCASSIDLGSGNQPQHFGDGTRLSIL.

Ten or more counts support this clonotype. V gene TRBV11-2 combines with J gene TRBJ2-1; D might be TRBD2 (5 bases). The CDR3 sequence is 12 residues long. The germline V gene encodes CDR1 SGHAT and CDR2 FQNNGV. Between the trimmed V and J ends, which lost 5 bases and 7 bases, there was a span of 9 bases. CDR3 protein: CASSLARNEQFF. The CDR3 DNA sequence: TGTGCCAGCAGCCTAGCCAGAAATGAGCAGTTCTTC.

This clonotype was recorded many times. This sequence joins TRBV6-1 and TRBJ1-4; D might be TRBD1 (5 bases). The CDR3 is 15 residues long. The germline V gene encodes CDR1 MNHNS and CDR2 SASEGT. V was cut by 5 bases and J by 7 bases, with 17 bases left in between. CDR3 in DNA: TGTGCCAGCAGTAGAGAAGGGACTGGTGGTGAAAAACTGTTTTTT. Encoded protein: CASSREGTGGEKLFF.